This TCR beta chain appears in the sequencing data of a study of regulatory T cells in long-lasting Graves disease. Study-level background: Graves' cases, newly diagnosed, had used antithyroid drugs under 3 months. Study-wide findings and caveats: For persistent Graves' patients, TCR diversity was lower than for newly diagnosed ones.

In germline, CDR1 is SEHNR, CDR2 FQNEAQ (reference sequence). The CDR3 loop spans 17 amino acids. V lost 3 bases and J 0 bases, leaving 18 bases between the germline ends. Arm-PCR of CDR3 regions with iRepertoire HTBI primers generated TCR beta libraries. One entry per CDR3 protein results from TCRdb running MiXCR on the multiplex PCR reads. The data contain about 540,000 distinct CDR3 sequences, roughly 12% of them singletons. About this clonotype: Its specificity is unknown.

Time point specified: newly diagnosed GD, antithyroid drugs for less than 3 months. Making the TCR library involved RNA that had been extracted from PBMCs. The same specimen was also included in a second study, on T cells in Graves' hyperthyroidism and ophthalmopathy. That work adds: An initial round of RT-PCR targeting the TCR CDR3 relied on the HTBI primer set.

This TCR came from a man aged 25 to 45 with Graves disease. The sequencing here drew on peripheral blood mononuclear cells (PBMCs), taken at new diagnosis, from a patient treated with antithyroid drugs. The J gene is TRBJ2-7, the V gene TRBV7-9; possibly TRBD1 or TRBD2 for D (5 bases each). The CDR3: CASSLREGTLCSYEQYF. Written as DNA, the CDR3 is TGTGCCAGCAGCTTGAGGGAAGGGACCTTGTGCTCCTACGAGCAGTACTTC.